The 30 T cell receptor beta chains listed next were all sequenced from one sample in a study of T cells after yellow fever vaccination (dated by TCRdb to between 2019 and 2020). To prepare the library, 5' RACE was applied. Sequencing was carried out with an Illumina HiSeq 2500. Using fastp at Q25 and MiXCR, TCRdb reprocessed the public reads and kept productive beta chains. CDR3 protein sequences are deduplicated, and each keeps its most common genes and DNA. This sample is represented by around 26,000 distinct CDR3 sequences; less than 4% of them were singletons. The ten largest make up around 0.98% of the sample. In the paper's terms, the treatment or condition label means: live attenuated yellow fever vaccine strain. Sequencing used PBMCs, either bulk or a sorted T-cell subset (CD4+, CD8+, memory, or dextramer-sorted; not recorded which), obtained about 49 days after the first yellow fever vaccination. The source of these receptors is a man aged 18 to 29 who received the YFV17D yellow fever vaccine.

This clonotype was seen many times. J is TRBJ1-1 and V is TRBV19; TRBD1 is a possible D gene (6 bases). Looked up from germline, CDR1 is LNHDA and CDR2 is SQIVND (reference sequence). Trimming removed 5 bases from V and 0 bases from J, with 16 bases in between. The CDR3 has 16 amino acids. CDR3 bases: TGTGCCAGTAGTTCTCCGGGCGGGGGCCTGAACACTGAAGCTTTCTTT. Its protein product is CASSSPGGGLNTEAFF.

This clonotype appeared many times. The rearrangement links TRBV5-1 to TRBJ2-1; 7 bases agree with TRBD2. The CDR3 spans 12 residues. Looked up from germline, CDR1 is SGHRS and CDR2 is YFSETQ. J gave up 7 bases and V 5 bases, and 3 bases lay outside the gene matches. CDR3 sequence: CASSPGGNEQFF. The CDR3 DNA reads TGCGCCAGCAGTCCGGGGGGTAATGAGCAGTTCTTC.

This clonotype was counted many times. The chain combines TRBV5-4 with TRBJ1-1; D unresolved. Trimming left V 2 bases short and J 1 base short, with 6 bases between. Germline CDR1 reads SGHNT; CDR2 reads YYREEE (reference sequence). This CDR3 has 13 residues. CDR3 protein: CASSFSRNTEAFF. For the CDR3, the DNA is TGTGCCAGCAGCTTTTCCCGGAACACTGAAGCTTTCTTT. Full variable domain (missing parts from reference TRBV5-4 and TRBJ1-1): ETGVTQSPTHLIKTRGQQVTLRCSSQSGHNTVSWYQQALGQGPQFIFQYYREEENGRGNFPPRFSGLQFPNYSSELNVNALELDDSALYLCASSFSRNTEAFFGQGTRLTVV.

This clonotype was counted many times. The chain recombines TRBV18 with TRBJ1-3; D is undetermined. V was pared by 2 bases and J by 7 bases, with 21 bases between. Germline V gives CDR1 KGHSH, CDR2 LQKENI. This CDR3 has 17 residues. CDR3 loop: CASSPYPGSTDHNTIYF. CDR3 DNA: TGTGCCAGCTCACCATATCCCGGGAGTACCGATCATAACACCATATATTTT.

Many counts were recorded for this clonotype. The V call is TRBV18, the J call TRBJ2-1; TRBD2 matches 9 bases. The CDR3 length is 16 residues. CDR1 is KGHSH and CDR2 is LQKENI in the germline V gene. Trimming at V came to 6 bases and at J to 7 bases, leaving 13 bases not matched to a gene. DNA of the CDR3: TGTGCCAGCTCGCCGATGGGACTAGCTTCCGGAAATGAGCAGTTCTTC. This codes for CASSPMGLASGNEQFF.

This clonotype was counted many times. This chain uses TRBV12-3 or TRBV12-4 with TRBJ1-1; no clear D gene. This CDR3 region has 14 residues. V lost 4 bases and J 3 bases, leaving 12 bases between the germline ends. CDR3 region: CASSSWFKDTEAFF. The CDR3 coding sequence is TGTGCCAGCAGTTCTTGGTTTAAGGACACTGAAGCTTTCTTT.

This clonotype is medium-sized (0.01 to 0.1%) by share. The chain uses TRBV7-2 and TRBJ2-7; TRBD1 aligns across 7 bases. The CDR3 contains 14 residues. Germline V gives CDR1 SGHTA, CDR2 FQGNSA. V shed 4 bases and J 3 bases; nucleotides not matched to a gene: 6. The chain's CDR3 is CASSSGTDYYEQYF. CDR3 sequence (DNA): TGTGCCAGCAGCTCCGGGACAGATTACTACGAGCAGTACTTC.

The table lists this clonotype with many counts. The gene calls are TRBV5-1 and TRBJ2-7; D is possibly TRBD1 or TRBD2 (5 bases each). The length of the CDR3 is 13 residues. Germline V gene sequence: CDR1 SGHRS, CDR2 YFSETQ. The V end lost 4 bases, the J end lost 2 bases, and 10 bases lay between the germline ends. The CDR3 DNA is TGCGCCAGCAGCAGGGACCCGACCTACGAGCAGTACTTC. Protein: CASSRDPTYEQYF.

This clonotype has ten or more counts. The gene calls are TRBV30 and TRBJ2-7; D is unclear. The V and J ends lost 1 base and 3 bases respectively, with 7 bases between them. Germline V CDR1 and CDR2: GTSNPN, SVGIG (reference sequence). This CDR3 comprises 12 residues. The CDR3 nucleotides are TGTGCCTGGAGTGAGCCTCACTACGAGCAGTACTTC. Protein: CAWSEPHYEQYF.

This clonotype showed up many times. The chain uses TRBV29-1 and TRBJ1-2; D is possibly TRBD1 (5 bases). The CDR3 extends over 12 amino acids. CDR1 and CDR2 (germline): SQVTM, ANQGSEA. The V end was cut by 5 bases, the J end by 8 bases, with 15 bases between. The CDR3 DNA sequence: TGCAGCGTTCTGGGCCAGGGTCTAGGCTACACCTTC. This encodes CSVLGQGLGYTF.

In its sample, this clonotype ranks as medium-sized. The chain has TRBV10-3 and TRBJ2-1, with 8 bases lining up with TRBD2. This CDR3 is built from 16 residues. In germline, CDR1 is ENHRY, CDR2 SYGVKD. The V gene end was trimmed by 0 bases and the J gene end by 4 bases; junction bases not matched to a gene: 5. Here the CDR3 reads CAISESGGGTYNEQFF. CDR3 bases: TGTGCCATCAGTGAGTCCGGGGGGGGTACATACAATGAGCAGTTCTTC.

This clonotype came up a few times. DNA of the CDR3: TGCAGTGCTAGAGATCGGGTCGGGACAGGGGTGACCGGGGAGCTGTTTTTT. Its translation is CSARDRVGTGVTGELFF. The rearrangement joins TRBV20-1 to TRBJ2-2; TRBD1 matches at 10 bases. The germline V gene encodes CDR1 DFQATT and CDR2 SNEGSKA (reference sequence). CDR3 length: 17 residues. The trim removed 0 bases at V and 5 bases at J, leaving 9 bases unmatched.

This clonotype was found many times. The chain couples TRBV5-6 to TRBJ2-7, with D possibly called TRBD1 or TRBD2 (5 bases each). Trimming cost V 1 base and J 5 bases, with 19 bases left between them. This CDR3 has 16 amino acids. Germline CDR1 and CDR2: SGHDT and YYEEEE. The CDR3 nucleotides read TGTGCCAGCAGCTTGCTCTTGGGGGATAAGGCGGACGAGCAGTACGTC. Its protein product is CASSLLLGDKADEQYV.

Sample share makes this clonotype medium-sized (0.01 to 0.1%). This chain connects TRBV5-1 to TRBJ2-5; D might be TRBD2 (6 bases). The V end was cut by 0 bases, the J end by 5 bases, with 11 bases between. The CDR3 consists of 14 residues. CDR1 and CDR2 from the germline V gene are SGHRS and YFSETQ. As DNA, the CDR3 is TGCGCCAGCAGCTTGGTCCTAGCGATGGAGACCCAGTACTTC. Translating it yields CASSLVLAMETQYF. Full variable domain (outside the CDR3, taken from reference TRBV5-1 and TRBJ2-5): KAGVTQTPRYLIKTRGQQVTLSCSPISGHRSVSWYQQTPGQGLQFLFEYFSETQRNKGNFPGRFSGRQFSNSRSEMNVSTLELGDSALYLCASSLVLAMETQYFGPGTRLLVL.

This clonotype was observed many times. The chain has TRBV20-1 and TRBJ1-1; D gene ambiguous. Trimming removed 3 bases from V and 1 base from J, with 15 bases in between. Looked up from germline, CDR1 is DFQATT and CDR2 is SNEGSKA (reference sequence). The CDR3 spans 15 residues. The CDR3 sequence: CSASSGSIRNTEAFF. CDR3 nucleotides: TGCAGTGCTAGCTCGGGAAGTATAAGGAACACTGAAGCTTTCTTT.

This clonotype was detected ten times or more. The rearrangement uses TRBV6-5 and TRBJ2-5, with TRBD2 identical over 15 bases. The CDR3 is made up of 16 amino acids. The junction had 1 base not matched to a gene; V was cut back by 5 bases and J by 0 bases. CDR1 is MNHEY, CDR2 SVGAGI, per germline. Here the CDR3 reads CASSRTSGGDQETQYF. CDR3 DNA: TGTGCCAGCAGTAGGACTAGCGGGGGGGACCAAGAGACCCAGTACTTC.

This clonotype was seen repeatedly, ten times or more. This rearrangement joins TRBV5-1 to TRBJ2-1; no clear D. CDR1 and CDR2 from the germline V gene are SGHRS and YFSETQ. The CDR3 is 13 amino acids. V was trimmed by 0 bases and J by 8 bases, leaving 9 bases between them. CDR3: CASSLDPTYEQFF. Written as DNA, the CDR3 is TGCGCCAGCAGCTTGGATCCCACGTATGAGCAGTTCTTC.

This clonotype has at least ten counts. The CDR3, as DNA: TGCAGCGTTTGTGAGCTTGAGAATTCACCCCTCCACTTT. Encoded protein: CSVCELENSPLHF. The rearrangement links TRBV29-1 to TRBJ1-6; no clear D. The CDR3 loop spans 13 amino acids. The germline V gene encodes CDR1 SQVTM and CDR2 ANQGSEA. V was cut by 5 bases and J by 7 bases, with 12 bases left in between.

This clonotype has a count of ten or more. J is TRBJ2-4 and V is TRBV5-4; possibly TRBD2 for D (6 bases). The CDR3 is 17 amino acids. The germline V gene has CDR1 SGHNT and CDR2 YYREEE (reference sequence). The V gene lost 4 bases and the J gene lost 3 bases, with 20 bases spanning the gap. CDR3 nucleotides: TGTGCCAGCAGCGGCGCCGGCGGGGTGATAGGCAAAAACATTCAGTACTTC. Its protein product is CASSGAGGVIGKNIQYF. The complete variable domain, with remaining parts taken from reference TRBV5-4 and TRBJ2-4, reads ETGVTQSPTHLIKTRGQQVTLRCSSQSGHNTVSWYQQALGQGPQFIFQYYREEENGRGNFPPRFSGLQFPNYSSELNVNALELDDSALYLCASSGAGGVIGKNIQYFGAGTRLSVL.

This clonotype occurred many times. The rearrangement uses TRBV6-2 or TRBV6-3 and TRBJ2-1; D gene uncertain. V dropped 2 bases and J dropped 8 bases, with 13 bases sitting between them. The CDR3 loop spans 14 amino acids. CDR1 is MNHEY and CDR2 is SVGEGT in the germline V gene. CDR3 sequence: CASSYRVARDEQFF. The CDR3 DNA is TGTGCCAGCAGTTACAGGGTTGCGCGAGATGAGCAGTTCTTC.

This clonotype was observed at least ten times. J is TRBJ1-3 and V is TRBV12-3 or TRBV12-4; D remains unclear. Trimming took 10 bases from V and 0 from J, leaving 7 bases between them. The CDR3 spans 12 residues. This CDR3 is CATQYSGNTIYF. As DNA, the CDR3 is TGTGCCACCCAGTACTCTGGAAACACCATATATTTT.

Ten or more counts support this clonotype. The chain joins TRBV20-1 to TRBJ2-1, with a possible D match to TRBD2 (7 bases). CDR3 length equals 14 residues. Deletions cut 1 base from V and 12 bases from J, with 19 bases between. Germline CDR1 and CDR2: DFQATT and SNEGSKA (reference sequence). The CDR3 nucleotides read TGCAGTGCTAGAGCGGGGGGCCCCTTCGATGGGCAGTTCTTC. Protein: CSARAGGPFDGQFF.

There are many counts of this clonotype. J is TRBJ2-1 and V is TRBV6-1; a weak D match, TRBD2 (5 bases). There are 14 residues in the CDR3. Trimming took off 2 bases at V and 8 bases at J, with 13 bases between the two ends. CDR1 and CDR2 from the germline V gene are MNHNS and SASEGT. In nucleotides, the CDR3 is TGTGCCAGCAGTGAAAAAGGAGGACGGGATGAGCAGTTCTTC. Its translation is CASSEKGGRDEQFF.

This clonotype appeared many times. The gene calls are TRBV9 and TRBJ2-5; D not certain. Trimming stripped 4 bases from V and 7 bases from J, with 14 bases between. The CDR3 spans 13 residues. CDR1 and CDR2 (germline): SGDLS, YYNGEE. Written as DNA, the CDR3 is TGTGCCAGCAGCCCGGACGTCCTAGGGACCCAGTACTTC. The encoded protein is CASSPDVLGTQYF.

This clonotype was seen at least ten times. The J gene is TRBJ2-3, the V gene TRBV19, with D possibly being TRBD2 (5 bases). The V and J ends lost 3 bases and 1 base respectively, with 11 bases between them. From germline, CDR1 is LNHDA and CDR2 SQIVND (reference sequence). CDR3 length equals 15 residues. CDR3 nucleotide sequence: TGTGCCAGTAGTATCGCAGGAGCGGGCACAGATACGCAGTATTTT. It yields the protein CASSIAGAGTDTQYF.

There are many counts of this clonotype. This chain uses TRBV14 with TRBJ2-2; D is unclear. Germline V lookup: CDR1 SGHDN, CDR2 FVKESK. The CDR3 extends over 14 amino acids. The germline V and J ends were trimmed by 1 base and 2 bases, with 5 bases remaining between them. This chain's CDR3 is CASSQARNTGELFF. In nucleotides, the CDR3 is TGTGCCAGCAGCCAAGCCAGAAACACCGGGGAGCTGTTTTTT.

This clonotype was counted ten times or more. The V and J genes are TRBV12-3 or TRBV12-4 and TRBJ1-1, with D perhaps TRBD1 (5 bases). This CDR3 has 14 amino acids. V lost 5 bases, J lost 4 bases, and 14 bases lay in between. In nucleotides, the CDR3 is TGTGCCAGCAGTCCCACCTGGGGGAGCACTGAAGCTTTCTTT. Its protein product is CASSPTWGSTEAFF.

This clonotype was seen at least ten times. This chain joins TRBV28 and TRBJ2-4, with TRBD2 identical over 10 bases. J lost 2 bases, V lost 3 bases, and 4 bases had no gene match. This CDR3 has 16 residues. The germline CDR1 and CDR2 sequences are MDHEN and SYDVKM. In DNA, the CDR3 is TGTGCCAGCAGTTTTTTAGCGGGGGGCACCAAAAACATTCAGTACTTC. Translation gives CASSFLAGGTKNIQYF.

This clonotype was seen at least ten times. The V and J genes are TRBV6-5 and TRBJ1-1, with D tentatively TRBD1 (6 bases). The CDR3 covers 15 residues. The V gene's germline CDR1 is MNHEY and CDR2 SVGAGI. The V end lost 0 bases, the J end lost 4 bases, and 12 bases lay between the germline ends. In nucleotides, the CDR3 is TGTGCCAGCAGTTACTCGGGGACAACGACCACTGAAGCTTTCTTT. Protein sequence: CASSYSGTTTTEAFF.

This clonotype was seen repeatedly, ten times or more. The chain couples TRBV12-3 or TRBV12-4 to TRBJ1-6; a weak D match, TRBD1 (6 bases). Trimming pared 3 bases from V and 7 bases from J, leaving 10 bases between. The CDR3 runs 14 residues. CDR3 coding DNA: TGTGCCAGCAGTTTTACAGGGTACAATTCACCCCTCCACTTT. Encoded protein: CASSFTGYNSPLHF.